This T cell receptor beta chain was identified in a study of cytomegalovirus exposure and HLA in healthy donors. Study observations and caveats: An analysis done earlier found most TCR beta V segments productive about 90% or about 30% of the time.

With regard to this clone: Antigen unknown.

60 Vbeta and 13 Jbeta primers were used in PCR. TCRdb keeps only in-frame clones here, not all; method: immunoSEQ multiplex PCR. The sample consists of more than 95,000 clones, 77% of them appearing once. In germline, CDR1 is LNHDA, CDR2 SQIVND (reference sequence). The CDR3 loop spans 15 amino acids. V lost 3 bases and J lost 1, with 10 bases in between. This chain joins TRBV19 and TRBJ1-3; D unresolved. Source material: PBMCs. This sequence originates from a woman aged 40 to 50 in good health and CMV-seropositive. The CDR3 loop reads CASSIITTSGNTIYF. The CDR3 coding sequence is TGTGCCAGTAGTATCATCACGACTTCTGGAAACACCATATATTTT.